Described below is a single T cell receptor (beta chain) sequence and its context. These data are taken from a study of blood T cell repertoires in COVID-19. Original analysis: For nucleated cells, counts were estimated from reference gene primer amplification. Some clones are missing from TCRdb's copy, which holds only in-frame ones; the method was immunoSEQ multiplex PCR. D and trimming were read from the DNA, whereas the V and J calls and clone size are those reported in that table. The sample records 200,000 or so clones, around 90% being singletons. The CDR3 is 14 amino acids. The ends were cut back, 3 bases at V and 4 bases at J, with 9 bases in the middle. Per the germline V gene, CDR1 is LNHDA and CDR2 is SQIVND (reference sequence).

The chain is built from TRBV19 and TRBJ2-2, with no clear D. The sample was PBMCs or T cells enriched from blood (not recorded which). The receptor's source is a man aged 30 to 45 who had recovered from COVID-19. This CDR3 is CASSIPAPTGELFF. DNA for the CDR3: TGTGCCAGTAGTATTCCCGCGCCCACCGGGGAGCTGTTTTTT.